This T cell receptor beta chain was captured in a study of blood T cell repertoires in COVID-19. Study-level background: T cells, B-cell-depleted T cells, or PBMCs supplied cDNA or gDNA.

As originally analysed: Amplification from reference gene primers served as the basis for estimated nucleated cell counts. Repertoires were generated with immunoSEQ multiplex PCR, while TCRdb's copy carries only in-frame clones and drops some. V, J and clone size are those of that table, while D and trimming were read from the DNA. The table lists fewer than 350,000 clones, around 90% of them singletons, with under 3% in the top ten. The V gene's germline CDR1 is SEHNR and CDR2 FQNEAQ (reference sequence). This CDR3 has 14 residues. The germline V and J ends were trimmed by 2 bases and 3 bases, with 10 bases remaining between them.

The chain combines TRBV7-9 with TRBJ2-5, with D perhaps TRBD2 (6 bases). This TCR derives from a middle-aged woman with acute COVID-19. The sample taken for sequencing was PBMCs or T cells enriched from blood (not recorded which). CDR3 residues: CASSLTSRKETQYF. CDR3 nucleotides: TGTGCCAGCAGCTTAACTAGCCGAAAAGAGACCCAGTACTTC.